This TCR beta chain appears in the sequencing data of a study of Graves' ophthalmopathy and Graves' hyperthyroidism. The study amplified TCR beta CDR3 regions using RNA transcripts. Second-round multiplex PCR came after a first-round RT-PCR that employed HTBI primers. TCRdb itself ran the multiplex PCR reads through MiXCR, one entry per CDR3 protein. The table records approximately 210,000 distinct CDR3 sequences, about 22% of them present only once. Germline V gene data show CDR1 as SGHVS and CDR2 as FQNEAQ. J lost 0 bases, V lost 3 bases, and 3 bases had no gene match. This CDR3 is built from 15 residues.

This rearrangement joins TRBV7-8 to TRBJ1-1; the match to TRBD1 covers 8 bases. This clonotype originated in a woman aged 45-59 years with Graves' ophthalmopathy. Sequenced material: peripheral blood. The CDR3 sequence: CASSFGQGMNTEAFF. In DNA form, the CDR3 reads TGTGCCAGCAGCTTCGGACAGGGAATGAACACTGAAGCTTTCTTT.